This T cell receptor beta chain was found in a study of blood T cell repertoires in COVID-19. As for the study in general: Sites across the United States, Italy and Spain contributed samples from acute and convalescent COVID-19. Sources were T cells, B-cell-depleted T cells, or PBMCs; the material itself was cDNA or gDNA.

As processed by the authors: Reference gene primers were amplified, and this amplification served to estimate nucleated cell counts. TCRdb's copy holds only in-frame clones and misses some; the assay was immunoSEQ multiplex PCR. V and J calls and clone size follow that table, whereas D and trimming were derived from the DNA. The profile shows 75,000 to 90,000 clones, around 82% of them singletons. During active infection, Seattle patients enrolled and were then monitored through disease. The CDR3 loop spans 15 amino acids. Germline V gene data show CDR1 as SGHKS and CDR2 as YYEKEE (reference sequence). Trimming stripped 4 bases from V and 3 bases from J, with 13 bases between.

The chain carries TRBV5-5 and TRBJ2-2, with D possibly being TRBD2 (7 bases). This TCR came from a man aged 55 to 70 with COVID-19, enrolled during active disease. The sample comprised peripheral blood. CDR3 in amino acids: CASSPGGLDTGELFF. CDR3 DNA sequence: TGTGCCAGCAGCCCCGGGGGGCTCGACACCGGGGAGCTGTTTTTT.